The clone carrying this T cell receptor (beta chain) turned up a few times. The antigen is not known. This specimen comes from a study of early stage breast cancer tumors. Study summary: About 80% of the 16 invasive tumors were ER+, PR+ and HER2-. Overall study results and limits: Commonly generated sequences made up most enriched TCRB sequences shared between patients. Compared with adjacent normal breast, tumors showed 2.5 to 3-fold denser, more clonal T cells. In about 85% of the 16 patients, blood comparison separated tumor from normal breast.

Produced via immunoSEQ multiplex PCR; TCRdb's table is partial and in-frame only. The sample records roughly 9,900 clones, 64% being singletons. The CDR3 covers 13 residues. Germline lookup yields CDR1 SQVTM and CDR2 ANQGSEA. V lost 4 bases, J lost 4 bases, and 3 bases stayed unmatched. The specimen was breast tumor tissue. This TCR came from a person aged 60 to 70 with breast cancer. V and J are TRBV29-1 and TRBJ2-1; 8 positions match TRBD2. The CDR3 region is CSVGLAGYNEQFF. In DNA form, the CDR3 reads TGCAGCGTTGGGTTAGCGGGGTACAATGAGCAGTTCTTC.